This T cell receptor (beta chain) was identified during a study of shared clonotypes between healthy human individuals (dated by TCRdb to between 2020 and 2021). Concerning the study at large: The cohort comprised a couple of women and a few men aged 18 to 49 years. Per donor, three plates each were used for CD4 naive and CD4 memory, two for CD8 naive, and one for CD8 memory. The study deeply sequenced blood TCR repertoires of several healthy adults to estimate repertoire size and the extent of clonotype sharing between individuals. To increase sequencing depth and limit assay-specific biases, TCR repertoire library preparation and sequencing were carried out by different laboratories using diverse techniques. Per donor, leukapheresis produced somewhere between about 0.94 and 8.9 billion PBMCs.

Findings and caveats that apply to the study as a whole: Incomplete sequencing was indicated by rarefaction of sorted-subset datasets, despite the large sequencing depth. Higher generation probabilities were observed for clonotypes shared by all four sorted-subset donors than for non-shared clonotypes. Around 5.4% of naive CD4, 3.5% of naive CD8, 2.3% of memory CD4, and about 0.4% of memory CD8 clonotypes were shared across several donors. Because the study included a small number of donors, the genetic and exposure-history diversity represented was limited. Based on pairwise subsampling, the degree of clonotype sharing among donors was expected to be affected by sequencing depth. Larger estimated clonotype richness was generally found for naive subsets than for memory subsets. Sampling was limited to blood, and TCR repertoires in tissue likely differ from TCR repertoires in blood.

Healthy HIV-negative adults with no recently reported acute infections or vaccinations were included as donors. Every donor was a Caucasian adult residing in Nashville, Tennessee, USA. CD4+ T cells were enriched through magnetic negative selection, after which naive cells were positively selected on CD45RA and the remaining negative fraction served as the memory subset. After blood collection by leukapheresis, PBMCs were isolated using Ficoll-Histopaque density gradient centrifugation and then cryopreserved in the vapor phase of liquid nitrogen. Purity and quantity of every magnetically sorted T cell population were checked by analytical flow cytometry. From each sorted fraction, genomic DNA was isolated and quantified by UV absorbance on a Nanodrop 2000c. A remark on this clone: Its binding antigen is unknown. Base qualities are missing; no much larger clone stands one base away.

Including the terminal cysteine and phenylalanine, the CDR3 comprises 15 residues. Of the read, only the CDR3 DNA is kept; its 45 bases are in frame from base 1. Trimming takes 5 bases from V and 6 bases from J, and the germline ends sit 19 bases apart. CDR1 and CDR2 were assigned from the germline V gene (reference sequence) as SEHNR and FQNEAQ. Using the deep immunoSEQ assay, TCR CDR3 regions were amplified from genomic DNA by multiplex PCR. Extracted genomic DNA from each cell subset was spread evenly across all wells of several immunoSEQ 96-well plates, with each plate serving as a replicate. For sorted subsets, approximately 200 ng of genomic DNA, equivalent to some 30,000 T cell genomes, went into each replicate PCR. Purified libraries were measured with a Qubit 3.0 fluorometer, size-checked on a Bioanalyzer 2100, and measured again with the KAPA Library Quantification kit. Every immunoSEQ 96-well plate was sequenced on a separate single-read 150-cycle Illumina NextSeq 550 flow cell. Concerning the study's data processing: Because the immunoSEQ output included only junctional sequences and no quality scores, the filtering could not be the same as the filtering used for full-length reads. To assign V/J genes and CDR3, sequences were annotated using PyIR, a Python wrapper for IgBLAST v1.9, with IMGT germline references. Reads with weak V/J assignments (E-value above 1e-6), missing CDR3, stop codons, out-of-frame junctions, or ambiguous translated residues were removed. V3J clonotypes were defined as sequences sharing the same inferred V gene, J gene, and CDR3 amino acid sequence. The percentage overlap between two repertoires was calculated by dividing the number of shared unique clonotypes by the size of the smaller repertoire. RTK rarefaction, the Chao1 estimator, and Recon v2.1 estimates of unobserved clonotypes were used to assess repertoire richness. OLGA was used to compute generation probabilities for all TCRbeta clonotypes that the gDNA method yielded from four donors. TCRdb retrieved this table from immuneACCESS and kept in-frame rearrangements only. Not all clones are present; in checked studies, unresolved V genes account for under half, and no reason is known for the remainder. The V and J calls and clone size come from that table; D and trimming were worked out from the DNA. The sample data list roughly 1,500,000 clones, and 95% to 99% of these were observed just once. The top ten constitute around 0.47% of the sample.

The receptor was derived from a man aged 25 to 45 in good health. Recombination joined TRBV7-9 with TRBJ1-2, with the D gene not confidently named. Material for sequencing was naive CD4+ T cells sorted from blood. Read against the paper, the sample's cell subset or site label means: CD45RA+ positively selected. CDR3 protein: CASSGRGDQIDGYTF. The DNA reads TGTGCCAGCAGCGGTCGGGGAGATCAAATCGATGGCTACACCTTC.